Following are 27 T cell receptor beta chains from one sample sequenced in a study of cytomegalovirus exposure and HLA in healthy donors. Primers: 60 Vbeta forward and 13 Jbeta reverse. This table comes from immunoSEQ multiplex PCR, and its TCRdb copy is limited to in-frame clones, with some not included. The sample includes roughly 120,000 clones, 60% to 85% of them seen just once. Sequencing was done on a sample of PBMCs. The receptors shown here come from a human donor in good health.

V usage is TRBV5-6 and J usage is TRBJ1-1; no clear D. The V end was cut by 1 base, the J end by 7 bases, with 8 bases between. Germline V gives CDR1 SGHDT, CDR2 YYEEEE. The CDR3 length is 12 residues. The CDR3 is CASSLTDGEAFF. The CDR3 nucleotides are TGTGCCAGCAGCTTGACAGACGGTGAAGCTTTCTTT. Combining the CDR3 with reference TRBV5-6 and TRBJ1-1 gives the whole variable domain DAGVTQSPTHLIKTRGQQVTLRCSPKSGHDTVSWYQQALGQGPQFIFQYYEEEERQRGNFPDRFSGHQFPNYSSELNVNALLLGDSALYLCASSLTDGEAFFGQGTRLTVV.

The rearrangement uses TRBV19 and TRBJ2-2; the match to TRBD1 covers 7 bases. The CDR3 extends over 15 amino acids. J was trimmed by 2 bases and V by 6 bases; bases with no gene match: 6. CDR1 LNHDA and CDR2 SQIVND come from the germline V gene (reference sequence). The CDR3 protein is CASRKQGPNTGELFF. The CDR3 DNA is TGTGCCAGTAGGAAACAGGGGCCCAACACCGGGGAGCTGTTTTTT.

The rearrangement links TRBV10-2 to TRBJ1-4, with TRBD1 matching over 7 bases. Germline assignment: CDR1 WSHSY and CDR2 SAAADI. Unmatched junction bases numbered 0, after V lost 3 bases and J lost 2 bases. The CDR3 covers 14 residues. CDR3 coding DNA: TGCGCCAGCAGTGAAGGGGGCACTAATGAAAAACTGTTTTTT. Translated: CASSEGGTNEKLFF.

CDR3 DNA sequence: TGTGCCAGTACTCCACTGGGGAGCACTGAAGCTTTCTTT. Translated, it gives CASTPLGSTEAFF. The V and J genes are TRBV19 and TRBJ1-1; D is ambiguous. Trimming stripped 7 bases from V and 4 bases from J, with 13 bases between. The CDR3 contains 13 residues. CDR1 is LNHDA, CDR2 SQIVND, per germline (reference sequence).

V usage is TRBV28 and J usage is TRBJ1-6; D might be TRBD1 (5 bases). V was pared by 6 bases and J by 8 bases, with 17 bases between. The CDR3 extends over 15 amino acids. CDR1 is MDHEN and CDR2 is SYDVKM in the germline V gene. The CDR3 region is CASRSLDSFDSPLHF. CDR3 DNA sequence: TGTGCCAGCAGGTCGCTCGACAGTTTCGATTCACCCCTCCACTTT.

This clone was counted a few times. The chain has TRBV6-5 and TRBJ1-4; D gene unclear. Per germline, CDR1 MNHEY and CDR2 SVGAGI. This CDR3 is built from 15 residues. The V end lost 0 bases, the J end lost 8 bases, and 13 bases lay between the germline ends. The CDR3 is CASSYSPGLGEKLFF. DNA of the CDR3: TGTGCCAGCAGTTACTCGCCTGGACTGGGGGAAAAACTGTTTTTT.

This chain uses TRBV6-1 with TRBJ1-2; 7 bases align to TRBD1. Germline lookup yields CDR1 MNHNS and CDR2 SASEGT. CDR3 length: 13 amino acids. Germline trimming cut 7 bases from V and 8 bases from J; bases unmatched to any gene: 10. The CDR3, as DNA: TGTGCCAGCACCCAGCCCAGGGGGAAAGGCTACACCTTC. Encoded protein: CASTQPRGKGYTF.

This clone was seen only once. The V call is TRBV4-1, the J call TRBJ2-1; 8 nucleotides agree with TRBD1. This CDR3 has 15 amino acids. V shed 1 base and J 7 bases; nucleotides not matched to a gene: 6. CDR1 and CDR2 (germline): MGHRA, YSYEKL. The CDR3 coding sequence is TGCGCCAGCAGCCAAGTGGTGACAGGGGATAATGAGCAGTTCTTC. This encodes CASSQVVTGDNEQFF.

The genes are TRBV7-6 and TRBJ2-7; no reliable D call. The length of the CDR3 is 13 residues. Germline CDR1 reads SGHVS; CDR2 reads FNYEAQ. V shed 5 bases and J shed 0 bases, with 8 bases lying between them. The CDR3 nucleotides are TGTGCCAGCAGCCAATCTAGCTCCTACGAGCAGTACTTC. This gives the protein CASSQSSSYEQYF.

Comments on this clone: One end of the junction is discordant with germline, which a read error may explain. The chain combines TRBV7-9 with TRBJ1-1; weak D call: TRBD1 (5 bases). Germline lookup yields CDR1 SEHNR and CDR2 FQNEAQ (reference sequence). The CDR3 is 12 amino acids. CDR3 sequence reads: CSSSQGNTEAFF. CDR3 nucleotide sequence: TGTTCCAGCAGCCAGGGGAACACTGAAGCTTTCTTT.

The chain has TRBV25-1 and TRBJ2-5; possibly TRBD1 for D (5 bases). CDR3 length: 14 amino acids. Looked up from germline, CDR1 is MGHDK and CDR2 is SYGVNS. Trimming took off 1 base at V and 4 bases at J, with 10 bases between the two ends. The CDR3 sequence is CASSESERGETQYF. The CDR3 DNA follows: TGTGCCAGCAGTGAATCGGAAAGGGGAGAGACCCAGTACTTC.

The chain has TRBV21-1 and TRBJ1-1; the table's D call of TRBD1 was not tested on the DNA. TRBV21-1 is a pseudogene segment. The CDR3 has 15 amino acids. In DNA form, the CDR3 reads TGTGCCAGCAGCTGGGACATATGTGAAGGCACTGAAGCTTTCTTT. This translates into CASSWDICEGTEAFF.

This chain connects TRBV16 to TRBJ1-3; D not resolved. CDR3 size: 16 residues. Germline CDR1 and CDR2: KGHSY and FQNENV. V was shortened by 1 base and J by 4 bases, with 14 bases between the two germline ends. CDR3 residues: CASSQYRGGSGNTIYF. DNA for the CDR3: TGTGCCAGCAGCCAATACCGGGGAGGCTCCGGAAACACCATATATTTT.

The J gene is TRBJ1-6, the V gene TRBV5-4, with 8 bases identical to TRBD1. With V trimmed by 4 bases and J by 10 bases, 13 bases remained unmatched. This CDR3 region has 16 residues. The germline V gene encodes CDR1 SGHNT and CDR2 YYREEE (reference sequence). CDR3: CASSQGGRQGSSPLHF. CDR3 sequence (DNA): TGTGCCAGCAGCCAGGGTGGACGACAGGGGAGCTCACCCCTCCACTTT.

The gene calls are TRBV7-2 and TRBJ2-4, with D tentatively TRBD1 (6 bases). From germline, CDR1 is SGHTA and CDR2 FQGNSA. The CDR3 runs 15 residues. Trimming removed 2 bases from V and 7 bases from J, with 15 bases in between. The CDR3 reads CASSLNTGLVNIQYF. The CDR3 coding sequence is TGTGCCAGCAGCTTAAACACAGGGTTAGTGAACATTCAGTACTTC.

This clone was detected a few times. The rearrangement joins TRBV5-1 to TRBJ1-1; 10 bases line up with TRBD1. Trimming took 4 bases from V and 2 from J; bases not matched to a gene: 8. The CDR3 has 16 residues. Germline V gives CDR1 SGHRS, CDR2 YFSETQ. The DNA for the CDR3 is TGCGCCAGCAGCCTAGGACAGGGGGTACCTAACACTGAAGCTTTCTTT. Amino acid sequence: CASSLGQGVPNTEAFF.

The gene calls are TRBV27 and TRBJ1-4; tentatively, D is TRBD1 (6 bases). This CDR3 comprises 13 residues. The V end lost 2 bases, the J end lost 7 bases, and 8 bases lay between the germline ends. Germline V gene sequence: CDR1 MNHEY, CDR2 SMNVEV (reference sequence). For the CDR3, the DNA is TGTGCCAGCAGTTTAAGGGGGATTGAAAAACTGTTTTTT. As protein: CASSLRGIEKLFF.

This clone is a singleton in its sample. J is TRBJ2-5 and V is TRBV7-8; 11 bases align to TRBD2. Judging by the DNA end, TRBJ2-7 fits better; the J call may be wrong. CDR1 is SGHVS and CDR2 is FQNEAQ in the germline V gene. The CDR3 length is 16 residues. CDR3 residues: CASSLARTSGYYEQYF. CDR3 bases: TGTGCCAGCAGCTTAGCGCGGACTAGCGGGTACTACGAGCAGTACTTC.

V gene TRBV9 combines with J gene TRBJ2-1; possible D gene TRBD2, 5 bases. The V end lost 3 bases, the J end lost 0 bases, and 13 bases lay between the germline ends. Germline V gives CDR1 SGDLS, CDR2 YYNGEE. This CDR3 has 16 residues. The CDR3 loop reads CASSAASGSSYNEQFF. The CDR3 DNA sequence: TGTGCCAGCAGCGCGGCGTCGGGGAGCTCCTACAATGAGCAGTTCTTC. Full variable domain (rest looked up from reference TRBV9 and TRBJ2-1): DSGVTQTPKHLITATGQRVTLRCSPRSGDLSVYWYQQSLDQGLQFLIQYYNGEERAKGNILERFSAQQFPDLHSELNLSSLELGDSALYFCASSAASGSSYNEQFFGPGTRLTVL.

This clone has only a few counts. The chain has TRBV6-5 and TRBJ2-2; D possibly corresponds to TRBD1 (5 bases). The V gene lost 2 bases and the J gene lost 7 bases, with 14 bases spanning the gap. The germline V gene has CDR1 MNHEY and CDR2 SVGAGI. The CDR3 runs to 15 residues. The CDR3 spells CASSYGAGYIGELFF. The DNA for the CDR3 is TGTGCCAGCAGTTACGGGGCAGGGTATATCGGGGAGCTGTTTTTT.

The J gene is TRBJ2-7, the V gene TRBV27, with D tentatively TRBD2 (6 bases). Trimming took 2 bases from V and 4 from J, leaving 12 bases between them. The CDR3 covers 14 residues. Germline assignment: CDR1 MNHEY and CDR2 SMNVEV (reference sequence). The DNA for the CDR3 is TGTGCCAGCAGTTTAGGGGACTCTGCTTACGAGCAGTACTTC. It yields the protein CASSLGDSAYEQYF.

The V and J genes are TRBV6-5 and TRBJ1-2; D is uncertain. Between the trimmed V and J ends, which lost 0 bases and 2 bases, there was a span of 4 bases. CDR1 is MNHEY, CDR2 SVGAGI, per germline. This CDR3 spans 13 amino acids. CDR3 DNA: TGTGCCAGCAGTTACTCGGAGAACTATGGCTACACCTTC. Protein product: CASSYSENYGYTF.

The chain carries TRBV7-3 and TRBJ2-7; no definite D call. The CDR3 extends over 13 amino acids. CDR1 and CDR2 from the germline V gene are SGHTA and FQGTGA. Trimming took off 0 bases at V and 4 bases at J, with 7 bases between the two ends. The CDR3 region is CASSLTVDYEQYF. The DNA of the CDR3 is TGTGCCAGCAGCTTAACGGTAGATTACGAGCAGTACTTC.

The chain is built from TRBV21-1 and TRBJ1-1. TRBV21-1 is a listed pseudogene. The CDR3 is 15 residues long. CDR3 residues: CASSSGGGSNTEAFF. The CDR3 DNA follows: TGTGCCAGCAGCTCTGGGGGGGGGTCGAACACTGAAGCTTTCTTT.

The chain carries TRBV2 and TRBJ2-5; TRBD2 matches at 15 bases. Germline V gene data show CDR1 as SNHLY and CDR2 as FYNNEI. The ends lost 5 bases at V and 5 bases at J; junction bases unmatched: 3. There are 15 residues in the CDR3. In nucleotides, the CDR3 is TGTGCCAGCAGTCCCGGGACTAGCGGGGGGGAGACCCAGTACTTC. Protein sequence: CASSPGTSGGETQYF.

The chain recombines TRBV2 with TRBJ2-2, with 16 bases fitting TRBD2. The V segment lost 6 bases and the J segment 5 bases; nucleotides outside the gene matches: 6. CDR1 SNHLY and CDR2 FYNNEI come from the germline V gene. This CDR3 comprises 17 residues. DNA for the CDR3: TGTGCCAGCAGCCCGGGACTAGCGGGGGGGAGTACCGGGGAGCTGTTTTTT. It yields the protein CASSPGLAGGSTGELFF.

The chain uses TRBV4-2 and TRBJ1-1; the match to TRBD1 covers 7 bases. The CDR3 sequence is 17 residues long. V was pared by 1 base and J by 4 bases, with 12 bases of the junction left unmatched. The germline CDR1 and CDR2 sequences are LGHNA and YNFKEQ. Here the CDR3 reads CASSQVGTAERGTEAFF. DNA of the CDR3: TGTGCCAGCAGCCAAGTAGGGACAGCGGAAAGGGGCACTGAAGCTTTCTTT.